What follows are 8 T cell receptor beta chains derived from one specimen sequenced in a study of cytomegalovirus exposure and HLA in healthy donors. Primers included in the PCR were 60 Vbeta and 13 Jbeta primers. Clones were read by immunoSEQ multiplex PCR, and TCRdb kept only the in-frame ones, dropping some. This sample has some 170,000 clones, with roughly 77% found just once. The sample comprised PBMCs. The source of these receptors is a woman aged 18 to 35 in good health and CMV-seronegative.

The genes are TRBV2 and TRBJ2-2, with TRBD1 as a possible D gene (6 bases). CDR3 length equals 14 residues. Germline CDR1 is SNHLY and CDR2 is FYNNEI. V dropped 1 base and J dropped 6 bases, with 9 bases sitting between them. CDR3 loop: CASSEEQGPGELFF. The CDR3 DNA follows: TGTGCCAGCAGTGAAGAACAGGGCCCCGGGGAGCTGTTTTTT.

The rearrangement links TRBV7-2 to TRBJ2-2; the match to TRBD2 covers 15 bases. The CDR3 is made up of 17 amino acids. The V and J ends lost 4 bases and 5 bases, in that order; junction bases with no gene match: 5. Looked up from germline, CDR1 is SGHTA and CDR2 is FQGNSA. CDR3 residues: CASSWGLAGGWTGELFF. The CDR3 DNA reads TGTGCCAGCAGCTGGGGACTAGCGGGGGGATGGACCGGGGAGCTGTTTTTT.

V and J are TRBV7-9 and TRBJ1-6, with 8 bases that match TRBD1. V trimming: 6 bases; J trimming: 7 bases; junction bases outside the gene matches: 11. CDR1 is SEHNR, CDR2 FQNEAQ, per germline (reference sequence). The CDR3 sequence is 16 residues long. The CDR3 DNA is TGTGCCAGCAGACATAGGACAGGGAGGGAAAATTCACCCCTCCACTTT. This sequence encodes CASRHRTGRENSPLHF.

This clone was observed a few times. This CDR3 reads CASSESVAVYNEQFF. In DNA form, the CDR3 reads TGCGCCAGCAGTGAGTCGGTAGCGGTCTACAATGAGCAGTTCTTC. J is TRBJ2-1 and V is TRBV10-1; perhaps TRBD2 as D (6 bases). The CDR3 extends over 15 amino acids. Looked up from germline, CDR1 is WNHNN and CDR2 is SYGVQD (reference sequence). V was trimmed by 0 bases and J by 3 bases, leaving 9 bases between them.

This clone was counted a few times. The J gene is TRBJ1-6, the V gene TRBV10-2, with D perhaps TRBD1 (5 bases). Germline values: CDR1 WSHSY, CDR2 SAAADI. V was shortened by 1 base and J by 5 bases, with 12 bases between the two germline ends. The CDR3 contains 16 residues. CDR3 sequence reads: CASSEWAGKDNSPLHF. The DNA for the CDR3 is TGCGCCAGCAGTGAGTGGGCAGGGAAAGATAATTCACCCCTCCACTTT.

The chain has TRBV4-2 and TRBJ2-1, with TRBD1 identical over 7 bases. Per germline, CDR1 LGHNA and CDR2 YNFKEQ. The CDR3 sequence is 16 residues long. The V segment lost 1 base and the J segment 10 bases; nucleotides outside the gene matches: 13. The CDR3 DNA is TGTGCCAGCAGCCAAGCAGGGTTGGGACAGTTTGGCGAGCAGTTCTTC. This sequence encodes CASSQAGLGQFGEQFF.

Details on this clone: A much more abundant neighbour one base away suggests this may be a read error. CDR3: CASSLDRGSPLHF. As DNA, the CDR3 is TGTGCCAGCAGCTTAGACAGGGGTTCACCCCTCCACTTT. The chain uses TRBV11-3 and TRBJ1-6, with D perhaps TRBD1 (6 bases). Per germline, CDR1 SGHNT and CDR2 YENEEA. This CDR3 spans 13 amino acids. V lost 0 bases to trimming and J lost 9 bases, with 6 bases between them.

The rearrangement joins TRBV4-1 to TRBJ2-7; tentative D call: TRBD1 (6 bases). The CDR3 is made up of 15 amino acids. Germline assignment: CDR1 MGHRA and CDR2 YSYEKL. The germline V and J ends were trimmed by 1 base and 0 bases, with 10 bases remaining between them. DNA of the CDR3: TGCGCCAGCAGCCAAGGAACAGGGAGCTCCTACGAGCAGTACTTC. Protein: CASSQGTGSSYEQYF.